The clone carrying this TCR beta chain was counted a few times. The source of the sample is a study of identical twins. This CDR3 has 16 residues. V lost 5 bases to trimming and J lost 0 bases; unmatched junction nucleotides: 6. In germline, CDR1 is LGHNT, CDR2 FRNRAP. TCRdb re-derived calls from the 5' RACE reads in MiXCR, one entry per CDR3 protein. The table shows hundreds of thousands of distinct CDR3 sequences, with about 7.3% occurring only once. The same sample was also used in a study of yellow fever vaccine responses in identical twins.

This chain uses TRBV12-5 with TRBJ2-1, with TRBD2 matching 8 bases. This TCR came from a woman under 30 in good health. The sample was memory (CD45RO+) T cells sorted from blood. The CDR3 DNA is TGTGCTAGTGGTCCCATTAGCGGGATCTCCTACAATGAGCAGTTCTTC. Translation gives CASGPISGISYNEQFF. Filled out from reference TRBV12-5 and TRBJ2-1, the complete variable domain reads DARVTQTPRHKVTEMGQEVTMRCQPILGHNTVFWYRQTMMQGLELLAYFRNRAPLDDSGMPKDRFSAEMPDATLATLKIQPSEPRDSAVYFCASGPISGISYNEQFFGPGTRLTVL.